The 28 T cell receptor beta chains below were found in one sample sequenced in a study of CD8 T cells in ankylosing spondylitis (dated by TCRdb to 2015 to 2018). Library prep was done by 5' RACE. Sequencing relied on an Illumina MiSeq. TCRdb itself trimmed the public reads at Q25 with fastp, ran MiXCR and retained productive beta chains. Merged by CDR3 protein, the rows form single entries marked with the most common genes and DNA. The table for this sample lists around 22,000 distinct CDR3 sequences; 13% of them were counted only once. About 32% of the sample lies in the top ten. Source material: blood. The receptor source for this set is a male donor with ankylosing spondylitis or in good health (not recorded which).

The chain has TRBV28 and TRBJ2-7, with a possible D match to TRBD1 (6 bases). Germline V gene data show CDR1 as MDHEN and CDR2 as SYDVKM. The length of the CDR3 is 14 residues. Trimming took 7 bases from V and 2 from J, leaving 15 bases between them. CDR3 nucleotide sequence: TGTGCCAGCACCCCCCACAGGGCGGCCTACGAGCAGTACTTC. This translates into CASTPHRAAYEQYF.

The J gene is TRBJ2-4, the V gene TRBV6-2 or TRBV6-3, with 8 bases that match TRBD2. Germline V gene sequence: CDR1 MNHEY, CDR2 SVGEGT. Trimming removed 8 bases from V and 5 bases from J; junction bases left unmatched: 5. The CDR3 loop spans 13 amino acids. The CDR3 protein is CASCATSENIQYF. The CDR3 nucleotides read TGTGCCAGCTGCGCGACTAGCGAAAACATTCAGTACTTC.

The chain carries TRBV7-9 and TRBJ2-2, with D unclear. Trimming took 1 base from V and 6 from J, leaving 12 bases between them. This CDR3 contains 15 residues. Germline values: CDR1 SEHNR, CDR2 FQNEAQ (reference sequence). DNA of the CDR3: TGTGCCAGCAGCTTAGGGCACGCTTGGGCCGGGGAGCTGTTTTTT. The encoded protein is CASSLGHAWAGELFF.

This clonotype has at least ten counts. The chain links TRBV12-3 or TRBV12-4 to TRBJ2-2; D possibly matches TRBD1 or TRBD2 (5 bases each). Between the trimmed V and J ends, which lost 2 bases and 4 bases, there was a span of 11 bases. This CDR3 region has 15 residues. This CDR3 is CASSLRGPGTGELFF. The CDR3 nucleotides are TGTGCCAGCAGTTTAAGGGGACCCGGCACCGGGGAGCTGTTTTTT.

This clonotype is medium-sized within its sample. This sequence joins TRBV20-1 and TRBJ2-3, with D unresolved. Germline-derived CDR1 and CDR2 are DFQATT and SNEGSKA (reference sequence). V gave up 2 bases and J gave up 9 bases, with 6 bases separating them. CDR3 length equals 10 residues. CDR3: CSARFTTQYF. Written as DNA, the CDR3 is TGCAGTGCTAGATTCACAACGCAGTATTTT.

This clonotype has a count of ten or more. V usage is TRBV6-2 or TRBV6-3 and J usage is TRBJ2-1, with D perhaps matching TRBD1 or TRBD2 (6 bases each). Trimming cost V 6 bases and J 8 bases, with 20 bases left between them. Germline V gives CDR1 MNHEY, CDR2 SVGEGT. This CDR3 is 15 amino acids long. Written as DNA, the CDR3 is TGTGCCAGCAGGAGGGGGGCTAGGTCGACCCATGAGCAGTTCTTC. It codes for CASRRGARSTHEQFF.

The table lists this clonotype with many counts. The chain recombines TRBV7-2 with TRBJ2-1; 11 bases map to TRBD1. J was trimmed by 6 bases and V by 1 base; bases with no gene match: 2. The CDR3 is made up of 15 amino acids. Germline-derived CDR1 and CDR2 are SGHTA and FQGNSA. CDR3 coding DNA: TGTGCCAGCAGCTTAGTAGGGACAGGGGGCAATGAGCAGTTCTTC. Translation: CASSLVGTGGNEQFF.

The chain recombines TRBV21-1 with TRBJ2-7. TRBV21-1 is reported as a pseudogene. The length of the CDR3 is 14 residues. The CDR3 sequence is CASSKDGFGYEQYV. The CDR3 DNA reads as TGTGCCAGCAGCAAAGATGGTTTCGGCTACGAGCAGTACGTC.

This clonotype was seen ten or more times. The rearrangement uses TRBV7-2 and TRBJ2-2, with 11 bases identical to TRBD1. This CDR3 is 16 amino acids long. V was pared by 5 bases and J by 7 bases, with 9 bases of the junction left unmatched. Per germline, CDR1 SGHTA and CDR2 FQGNSA. CDR3 residues: CASSPRTGGAIGELFF. CDR3 DNA: TGTGCCAGCAGCCCGAGGACAGGGGGCGCGATCGGGGAGCTGTTTTTT.

Points on this clonotype: At one end, the junction sequence differs from germline, possibly due to a read error. The chain has TRBV5-1 and TRBJ2-5, with 12 bases matching TRBD1. From germline, CDR1 is SGHRS and CDR2 YFSETQ. This CDR3 contains 16 residues. Written as DNA, the CDR3 is TGCGCCAGCAGCTTGGCGGGGACAGGGGGCTACGAGACCCCGTACTTC. It is translated as CASSLAGTGGYETPYF.

The rearrangement uses TRBV6-1 and TRBJ2-7; D might be TRBD1 (6 bases). The CDR3 runs 14 residues. Germline V CDR1 and CDR2: MNHNS, SASEGT. V was pared by 8 bases and J by 1 base, with 15 bases between. CDR3 protein: CASYPRGRSYEQYF. The CDR3 DNA reads TGTGCCAGCTATCCCAGGGGTAGGTCCTACGAGCAGTACTTC.

This clonotype was detected ten times or more. The chain employs TRBV5-1 and TRBJ2-3; D unresolved. This CDR3 contains 12 residues. Deletions cut 2 bases from V and 0 bases from J, with 1 base between. The germline gives CDR1 SGHRS, CDR2 YFSETQ. In DNA form, the CDR3 reads TGCGCCAGCAGCTTCAGCACAGATACGCAGTATTTT. Protein: CASSFSTDTQYF.

This clonotype was recorded many times. The chain combines TRBV7-2 with TRBJ2-4; 9 bases are shared with TRBD1. Unmatched junction bases numbered 5, after V lost 5 bases and J lost 6 bases. The CDR3 consists of 14 residues. In germline, CDR1 is SGHTA, CDR2 FQGNSA. The CDR3 coding sequence is TGTGCCAGCAGCCCGGGACAGGGAAGAAACATTCAGTACTTC. Its translation is CASSPGQGRNIQYF.

The J gene is TRBJ2-3, the V gene TRBV20-1; TRBD1 or TRBD2 may be the D gene (5 bases each). Trimming removed 0 bases from V and 6 bases from J, with 16 bases in between. CDR3 size: 15 residues. Germline CDR1 and CDR2: DFQATT and SNEGSKA (reference sequence). The CDR3 loop is CSARDGRDPSDTQYF. CDR3 nucleotides: TGCAGTGCTAGAGACGGAAGGGACCCCTCGGATACGCAGTATTTT.

This clonotype came up many times. J is TRBJ1-1 and V is TRBV29-1; no reliable D call. The CDR3 extends over 8 amino acids. V was shortened by 6 bases and J by 6 bases, with 2 bases between the two germline ends. Germline values: CDR1 SQVTM, CDR2 ANQGSEA. CDR3 in amino acids: CSVPEAFF. The DNA of the CDR3 is TGCAGCGTCCCTGAAGCTTTCTTT.

This clonotype was seen ten or more times. This chain joins TRBV15 and TRBJ2-2; 11 bases agree with TRBD2. CDR3 length equals 16 residues. J was trimmed by 8 bases and V by 0 bases; bases with no gene match: 5. In germline, CDR1 is LNHNV, CDR2 YYDKDF (reference sequence). The DNA of the CDR3 is TGTGCCACCAGCAGAGACGGACTAGCGGGCACGGGGGAGCTGTTTTTT. Its translation: CATSRDGLAGTGELFF.

The table lists this clonotype with a few counts. The chain employs TRBV12-3 or TRBV12-4 and TRBJ1-5; D remains unclear. V was trimmed by 2 bases and J by 7 bases, leaving 9 bases between them. This CDR3 comprises 13 residues. The CDR3 region is CASSLSGGQPQHF. The CDR3 nucleotides read TGTGCCAGCAGTTTATCGGGTGGACAGCCCCAGCATTTT.

This clonotype was counted only a few times. This rearrangement joins TRBV10-3 to TRBJ2-5, with 7 bases lining up with TRBD1. CDR1 and CDR2 from the germline V gene are ENHRY and SYGVKD. This CDR3 comprises 15 residues. V lost 2 bases, J lost 5 bases, and 8 bases stayed unmatched. The CDR3 region is CAISEPTGNGETQYF. DNA of the CDR3: TGTGCCATCAGTGAGCCGACAGGGAATGGTGAGACCCAGTACTTC.

This clonotype appeared a few times. V gene TRBV7-2 combines with J gene TRBJ2-5; D uncertain. CDR3 length: 13 residues. Germline V lookup: CDR1 SGHTA, CDR2 FQGNSA. With 2 bases removed from V and 4 bases from J, the gap between germline ends came to 8 bases. The CDR3 sequence is CASSLLGTETQYF. As DNA, the CDR3 is TGTGCCAGCAGCTTACTCGGAACAGAGACCCAGTACTTC. The full variable domain, in which reference TRBV7-2 and TRBJ2-5 provide the parts outside the CDR3, is GAGVSQSPSNKVTEKGKDVELRCDPISGHTALYWYRQSLGQGLEFLIYFQGNSAPDKSGLPSDRFSAERTGGSVSTLTIQRTQQEDSAVYLCASSLLGTETQYFGPGTRLLVL.

This clonotype was counted many times. The chain uses TRBV15 and TRBJ2-2; D unclear. V was trimmed by 3 bases and J by 4 bases, leaving 15 bases between them. The CDR3 contains 16 residues. Germline assignment: CDR1 LNHNV and CDR2 YYDKDF (reference sequence). The CDR3 here is CATSRRSGPPTGELFF. CDR3 nucleotides: TGTGCCACCAGCAGGAGGTCAGGACCCCCCACCGGGGAGCTGTTTTTT.

The V call is TRBV7-3, the J call TRBJ2-7; D gene unclear. Germline-derived CDR1 and CDR2 are SGHTA and FQGTGA. V was cut by 9 bases and J by 1 base, with 1 base left in between. This CDR3 has 9 amino acids. In DNA, the CDR3 is TGTGCCAGTTCCTACGAGCAGTACTTC. Amino acid sequence: CASSYEQYF.

This clonotype occurred many times. This chain uses TRBV20-1 with TRBJ2-1, with D possibly called TRBD1 or TRBD2 (5 bases each). Germline V gene sequence: CDR1 DFQATT, CDR2 SNEGSKA (reference sequence). V lost 4 bases and J 0 bases, leaving 13 bases between the germline ends. This CDR3 contains 15 residues. Here the CDR3 reads CSATGTTSSYNEQFF. CDR3 nucleotides: TGCAGTGCTACCGGGACCACGAGCTCCTACAATGAGCAGTTCTTC.

This clonotype was observed a few times. The rearrangement links TRBV7-9 to TRBJ1-1; 10 bases match TRBD1. The V segment lost 4 bases and the J segment 5 bases; nucleotides outside the gene matches: 7. The germline V gene has CDR1 SEHNR and CDR2 FQNEAQ (reference sequence). The CDR3 is 15 residues long. CDR3 in amino acids: CASSSWGTGVTEAFF. Here the CDR3 DNA reads TGTGCCAGCAGCTCCTGGGGGACAGGGGTGACTGAAGCTTTCTTT.

This clonotype was seen many times. The chain uses TRBV28 and TRBJ2-2, with unresolved D. Per germline, CDR1 MDHEN and CDR2 SYDVKM. V lost 5 bases and J 2 bases, leaving 12 bases between the germline ends. The CDR3 has 15 amino acids. The DNA of the CDR3 is TGTGCCAGCAGTCCCAGTTGGGTCAACACCGGGGAGCTGTTTTTT. As protein: CASSPSWVNTGELFF.

The genes are TRBV5-1 and TRBJ2-5, with TRBD2 matching 9 bases. Germline V lookup: CDR1 SGHRS, CDR2 YFSETQ. The trim removed 4 bases at V and 2 bases at J, leaving 3 bases unmatched. This CDR3 spans 14 amino acids. The DNA for the CDR3 is TGCGCCAGCAGCCCGGGACTAGCTCAAGAGACCCAGTACTTC. Its protein product is CASSPGLAQETQYF.

This clonotype has at least ten counts. The CDR3: CASSVSAGVGNEQFF. As DNA, the CDR3 is TGTGCCAGCAGCGTATCAGCGGGAGTGGGGAATGAGCAGTTCTTC. This chain connects TRBV9 to TRBJ2-1, with 8 bases aligning to TRBD2. The germline gives CDR1 SGDLS, CDR2 YYNGEE. Trimming removed 1 base from V and 7 bases from J; junction bases left unmatched: 7. The CDR3 spans 15 residues.

This clonotype was seen more than once but under ten times. The rearrangement links TRBV12-3 or TRBV12-4 to TRBJ2-7, with TRBD2 matching over 8 bases. The V gene end was trimmed by 2 bases and the J gene end by 0 bases; junction bases not matched to a gene: 0. This CDR3 has 14 amino acids. The CDR3 here is CASSLRGGSYEQYF. CDR3 coding DNA: TGTGCCAGCAGTTTACGGGGGGGCTCCTACGAGCAGTACTTC.

This clonotype was detected ten times or more. The V and J genes are TRBV29-1 and TRBJ2-3; D possibly corresponds to TRBD1 (5 bases). Germline CDR1 is SQVTM and CDR2 is ANQGSEA. This CDR3 is 14 amino acids long. The V end was cut by 2 bases, the J end by 0 bases, with 9 bases between. The CDR3: CSVELGESTDTQYF. The CDR3 bases are TGCAGCGTTGAATTAGGGGAAAGCACAGATACGCAGTATTTT.